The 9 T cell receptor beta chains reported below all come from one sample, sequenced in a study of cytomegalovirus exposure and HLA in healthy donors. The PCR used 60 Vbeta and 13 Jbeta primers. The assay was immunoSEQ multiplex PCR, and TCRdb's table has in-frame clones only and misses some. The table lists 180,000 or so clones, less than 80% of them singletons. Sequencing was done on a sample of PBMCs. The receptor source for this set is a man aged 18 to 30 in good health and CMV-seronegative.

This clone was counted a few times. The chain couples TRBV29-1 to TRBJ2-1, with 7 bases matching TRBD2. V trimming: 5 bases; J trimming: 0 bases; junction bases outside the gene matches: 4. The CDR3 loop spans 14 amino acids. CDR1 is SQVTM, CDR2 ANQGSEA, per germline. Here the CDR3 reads CSVRLADSYNEQFF. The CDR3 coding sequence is TGCAGCGTTAGGCTAGCGGACTCCTACAATGAGCAGTTCTTC.

CDR3 region: CASSPWTENTEAFF. DNA of the CDR3: TGTGCCAGTAGTCCCTGGACAGAGAACACTGAAGCTTTCTTT. The chain joins TRBV19 to TRBJ1-1; a weak D match, TRBD1 (6 bases). V dropped 5 bases and J dropped 1 base, with 11 bases sitting between them. The germline gives CDR1 LNHDA, CDR2 SQIVND (reference sequence). The CDR3 runs to 14 residues.

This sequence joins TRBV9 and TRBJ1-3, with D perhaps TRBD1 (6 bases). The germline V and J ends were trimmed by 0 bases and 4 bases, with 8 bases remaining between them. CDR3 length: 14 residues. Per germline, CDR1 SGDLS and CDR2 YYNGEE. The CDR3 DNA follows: TGTGCCAGCAGCGTAGACAGGGCCGGAAACACCATATATTTT. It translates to CASSVDRAGNTIYF.

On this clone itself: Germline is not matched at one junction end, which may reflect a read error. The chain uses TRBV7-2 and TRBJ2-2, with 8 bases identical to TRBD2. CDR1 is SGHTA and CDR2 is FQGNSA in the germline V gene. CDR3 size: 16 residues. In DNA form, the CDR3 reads TGTGCCAGCAGGTTAGCGGGACACCCTGCCACCGGGGAGCTGTTTTTT. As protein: CASRLAGHPATGELFF.

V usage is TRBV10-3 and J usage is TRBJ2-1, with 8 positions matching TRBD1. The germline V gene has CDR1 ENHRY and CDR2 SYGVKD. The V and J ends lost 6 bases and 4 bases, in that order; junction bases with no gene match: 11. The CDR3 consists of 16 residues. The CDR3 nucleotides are TGTGCCATCAGGGCCCCAGGGGGCTCAGGGTACAATGAGCAGTTCTTC. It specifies CAIRAPGGSGYNEQFF.

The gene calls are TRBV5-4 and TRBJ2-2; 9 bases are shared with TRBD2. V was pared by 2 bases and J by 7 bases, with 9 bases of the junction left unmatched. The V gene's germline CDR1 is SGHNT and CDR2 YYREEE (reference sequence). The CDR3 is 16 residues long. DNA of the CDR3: TGTGCCAGCAGCTTAGGGACTAGCCCTGCCCTCGGGGAGCTGTTTTTT. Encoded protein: CASSLGTSPALGELFF.

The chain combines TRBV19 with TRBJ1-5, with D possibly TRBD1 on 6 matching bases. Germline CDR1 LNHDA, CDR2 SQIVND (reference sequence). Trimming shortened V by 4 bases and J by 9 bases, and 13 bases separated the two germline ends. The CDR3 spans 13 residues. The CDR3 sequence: CASSTTGNGPQHF. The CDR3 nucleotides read TGTGCCAGTAGTACGACAGGAAACGGGCCCCAGCATTTT.

The CDR3 region has the DNA TGTGCCAGTCTCGCGGGGAGCAGCTCCTACGAGCAGTACTTC. It is translated as CASLAGSSSYEQYF. The V gene is TRBV28, the J gene TRBJ2-7; the D gene is possibly TRBD2 (6 bases). Trimming shortened V by 9 bases and J by 0 bases, and 15 bases separated the two germline ends. This CDR3 comprises 14 residues. Germline CDR1 and CDR2: MDHEN and SYDVKM.

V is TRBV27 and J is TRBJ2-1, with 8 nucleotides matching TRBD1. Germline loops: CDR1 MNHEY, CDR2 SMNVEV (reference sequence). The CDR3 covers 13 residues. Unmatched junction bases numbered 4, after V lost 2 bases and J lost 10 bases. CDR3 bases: TGTGCCAGCAGTTTACGGACAGGGAGAGAGCAGTTCTTC. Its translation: CASSLRTGREQFF.